This TCR beta chain was obtained from a study of T cells in women clearing cervical HPV infection. At the level of the study: Controls gave blood once infection was undetectable; cases at lesion identification. General study results and limits: Richness plus V gene abundances separated cases from controls with AUC 0.65 to 0.85.

Comments on this clone: The target antigen is unknown. The CDR3 end lies 3 residues beyond the end of the read and is filled in from the germline J gene.

Libraries were prepared by immunoSEQ multiplex PCR; TCRdb keeps only in-frame clonotypes and omits some of them. The sample's table shows some 37,000 clones. The CDR3 is made up of 17 amino acids. The germline CDR1 and CDR2 sequences are SGDLS and YYNGEE. V was cut by 0 bases and J by 3 bases, with 15 bases left in between. This clonotype originated in a woman between 18 and 70 years old with a cervical HPV16 infection that either progressed to CIN3+ or cleared (not recorded which). Specimen: blood buffy coat. The J gene is TRBJ1-4, the V gene TRBV9; maybe TRBD1 (5 bases). The sequenced CDR3 bases are TGTGCCAGCAGCGTAGGAAGCCTGGGGGGATCTAATGAAAAA. Amino acids: CASSVGSLGGSNEK. The whole CDR3 protein is CASSVGSLGGSNEKLFF.